The 15 T cell receptor beta chains below come from one sample, sequenced in a study of cytomegalovirus exposure and HLA in healthy donors. PCR primers comprised 60 Vbeta and 13 Jbeta primers. TCRdb's copy holds only in-frame clones and misses some; the assay was immunoSEQ multiplex PCR. This table holds about 180,000 clones, 80% found once. Sequenced material: PBMCs. The receptors were gathered from a girl between 10 and 17 years old in good health and CMV-seropositive.

This clone was detected only once. The chain has TRBV5-4 and TRBJ2-7; D not resolved. This CDR3 spans 12 amino acids. CDR1 SGHNT and CDR2 YYREEE come from the germline V gene (reference sequence). V lost 3 bases, J lost 3 bases, and 7 bases lay in between. CDR3: CASSSENYEQYF. The CDR3 DNA reads as TGTGCCAGCAGCTCCGAGAACTACGAGCAGTACTTC.

V gene TRBV10-3 combines with J gene TRBJ1-1, with D perhaps matching TRBD1 (5 bases). The V gene's germline CDR1 is ENHRY and CDR2 SYGVKD. The CDR3 totals 15 residues. The V gene lost 1 base and the J gene lost 4 bases, with 13 bases spanning the gap. Here the CDR3 reads CAISEYERGGTEAFF. The CDR3 region has the DNA TGTGCCATCAGTGAGTACGAAAGGGGAGGCACTGAAGCTTTCTTT.

The sample holds one count of this clone. The rearrangement joins TRBV5-1 to TRBJ2-5; 9 bases agree with TRBD1. Losses at the gene ends were 2 bases for V and 5 bases for J; bases not matched to a gene: 7. The CDR3 has 15 residues. Per germline, CDR1 SGHRS and CDR2 YFSETQ. This CDR3 is CASSLLQGARETQYF. CDR3 sequence (DNA): TGCGCCAGCAGCTTACTACAGGGGGCTCGGGAGACCCAGTACTTC.

The chain carries TRBV7-9 and TRBJ2-3; D might be TRBD2 (5 bases). The CDR3 is 18 amino acids. Trimming stripped 3 bases from V and 0 bases from J, with 19 bases between. Germline V gives CDR1 SEHNR, CDR2 FQNEAQ (reference sequence). DNA of the CDR3: TGTGCCAGCAGCTTGGGAGTAGCGAGACTCATTAGCACAGATACGCAGTATTTT. Translated, it gives CASSLGVARLISTDTQYF.

The CDR3 protein is CATNWGGGPADTQYF. The CDR3 DNA sequence: TGCGCCACCAACTGGGGGGGAGGGCCGGCAGATACGCAGTATTTT. This rearrangement joins TRBV5-1 to TRBJ2-3; 7 nucleotides line up with TRBD2. V was pared by 9 bases and J by 4 bases, with 14 bases of the junction left unmatched. From germline, CDR1 is SGHRS and CDR2 YFSETQ. This CDR3 contains 15 residues.

The gene calls are TRBV30 and TRBJ1-1; 8 bases are shared with TRBD1. Germline V gene lookup returns CDR1 GTSNPN and CDR2 SVGIG (reference sequence). This CDR3 has 14 residues. With V trimmed by 0 bases and J by 5 bases, 5 bases remained unmatched. CDR3 loop: CAWSVFRGPTEAFF. The DNA for the CDR3 is TGTGCCTGGAGTGTATTCAGGGGGCCAACTGAAGCTTTCTTT.

In its sample, this clone was seen once. The CDR3 DNA is TGCGCCAGCAGTGAGGACAGGGCGTCGCTACGTCAGCCCCAGCATTTT. Amino acids: CASSEDRASLRQPQHF. This rearrangement joins TRBV10-2 to TRBJ1-5; TRBD1 agrees at 7 bases. V lost 2 bases and J lost 6; bases outside the gene matches: 10. The CDR3 length is 16 residues. Germline loops: CDR1 WSHSY, CDR2 SAAADI.

This chain links TRBV7-9 with TRBJ1-4; TRBD1 might be the D (5 bases). The CDR3 sequence is 14 residues long. The V gene's germline CDR1 is SEHNR and CDR2 FQNEAQ (reference sequence). The V gene lost 7 bases and the J gene lost 0 bases, with 9 bases spanning the gap. CDR3 sequence: CASNPGATNEKLFF. Here the CDR3 DNA reads TGTGCCAGCAACCCGGGGGCAACTAATGAAAAACTGTTTTTT.

The chain joins TRBV15 to TRBJ1-2, with 10 bases lining up with TRBD1. The CDR3 extends over 16 amino acids. CDR1 is LNHNV, CDR2 YYDKDF, per germline (reference sequence). Trimming took 3 bases from V and 0 from J; bases not matched to a gene: 4. The DNA for the CDR3 is TGTGCCACCAGCAGGGGACAGGGGAGCCCTAACTATGGCTACACCTTC. It codes for CATSRGQGSPNYGYTF.

The count of this clone is one. The chain is built from TRBV2 and TRBJ2-1; 12 positions match TRBD1. Per the germline V gene, CDR1 is SNHLY and CDR2 is FYNNEI. Trimming at V came to 8 bases and at J to 7 bases, leaving 9 bases not matched to a gene. This CDR3 is built from 15 residues. The CDR3 nucleotides are TGTGCCAGCCGGAATGGGACAGGGGGCCGAAATGAGCAGTTCTTC. Translation gives CASRNGTGGRNEQFF.

The gene calls are TRBV7-2 and TRBJ1-1, with TRBD1 matching 10 bases. Per germline, CDR1 SGHTA and CDR2 FQGNSA. The CDR3 contains 15 residues. The ends lost 4 bases at V and 4 bases at J; junction bases unmatched: 6. Here the CDR3 reads CASSSRTGGGTEAFF. The CDR3 DNA is TGTGCCAGCAGCTCAAGGACAGGGGGGGGCACTGAAGCTTTCTTT.

This chain links TRBV19 with TRBJ1-1; TRBD1 matches 7 bases. The CDR3 extends over 14 amino acids. Losses at the gene ends were 3 bases for V and 5 bases for J; bases not matched to a gene: 6. Looked up from germline, CDR1 is LNHDA and CDR2 is SQIVND (reference sequence). The CDR3 nucleotides are TGTGCCAGTAGTATCGGGACAGCGGCGACTGAAGCTTTCTTT. Protein: CASSIGTAATEAFF. The entire variable domain, with the rest obtained from reference TRBV19 and TRBJ1-1, is as follows: DGGITQSPKYLFRKEGQNVTLSCEQNLNHDAMYWYRQDPGQGLRLIYYSQIVNDFQKGDIAEGYSVSREKKESFPLTVTSAQKNPTAFYLCASSIGTAATEAFFGQGTRLTVV.

The chain couples TRBV7-2 to TRBJ1-1; maybe TRBD1 (6 bases). The V end was cut by 3 bases, the J end by 3 bases, with 17 bases between. Germline CDR1 is SGHTA and CDR2 is FQGNSA. The CDR3 runs 16 residues. CDR3: CASSFRWDITDTEAFF. As DNA, the CDR3 is TGTGCCAGCAGCTTTAGATGGGACATTACCGACACTGAAGCTTTCTTT.

This sequence joins TRBV15 and TRBJ1-1; 12 bases map to TRBD1. Looked up from germline, CDR1 is LNHNV and CDR2 is YYDKDF (reference sequence). The CDR3 runs 14 residues. With V trimmed by 3 bases and J by 7 bases, 3 bases remained unmatched. The CDR3 DNA follows: TGTGCCACCAGCAGGGGACAGGGGGCGTATGAAGCTTTCTTT. As protein: CATSRGQGAYEAFF. Looking up the rest from reference TRBV15 and TRBJ1-1 gives the full variable domain: DAMVIQNPRYQVTQFGKPVTLSCSQTLNHNVMYWYQQKSSQAPKLLFHYYDKDFNNEADTPDNFQSRRPNTSFCFLDIRSPGLGDTAMYLCATSRGQGAYEAFFGQGTRLTVV.

This chain uses TRBV19 with TRBJ1-5; D unclear. The CDR3 covers 15 residues. Germline V gene lookup returns CDR1 LNHDA and CDR2 SQIVND (reference sequence). V dropped 7 bases and J dropped 0 bases, with 13 bases sitting between them. CDR3: CASIRTVNSNQPQHF. The CDR3 DNA is TGTGCCAGTATTCGAACAGTGAATAGCAATCAGCCCCAGCATTTT.